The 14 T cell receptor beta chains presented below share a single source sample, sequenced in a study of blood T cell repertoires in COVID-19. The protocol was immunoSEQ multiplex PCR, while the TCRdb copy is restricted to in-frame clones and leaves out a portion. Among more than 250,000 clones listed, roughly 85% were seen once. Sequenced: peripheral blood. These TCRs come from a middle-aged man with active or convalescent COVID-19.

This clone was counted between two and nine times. This chain's CDR3 is CATSRDVRGGLRLAGNYNEQFF. CDR3 coding DNA: TGTGCCACCAGCAGAGATGTGCGGGGTGGATTAAGACTAGCGGGAAACTACAATGAGCAGTTCTTC. The chain is built from TRBV15 and TRBJ2-1, with TRBD2 matching 11 bases. Germline CDR1 LNHNV, CDR2 YYDKDF (reference sequence). V lost 0 bases to trimming and J lost 3 bases; unmatched junction nucleotides: 19. The CDR3 length is 22 residues.

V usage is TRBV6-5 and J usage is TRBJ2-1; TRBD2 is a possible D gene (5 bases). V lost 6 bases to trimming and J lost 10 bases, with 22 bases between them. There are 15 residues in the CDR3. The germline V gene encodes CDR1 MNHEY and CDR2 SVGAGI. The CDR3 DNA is TGTGCCAGCAGCAGTTTGAGCGGCTCTCCCAAAGAGCAGTTCTTC. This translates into CASSSLSGSPKEQFF.

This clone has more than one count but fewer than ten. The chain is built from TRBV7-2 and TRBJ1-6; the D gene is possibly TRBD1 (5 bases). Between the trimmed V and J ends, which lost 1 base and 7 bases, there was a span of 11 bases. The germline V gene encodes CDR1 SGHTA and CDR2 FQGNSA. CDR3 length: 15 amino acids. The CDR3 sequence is CASSLDTGGNSPLHF. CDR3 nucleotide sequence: TGTGCCAGCAGCTTAGATACCGGGGGAAATTCACCCCTCCACTTT.

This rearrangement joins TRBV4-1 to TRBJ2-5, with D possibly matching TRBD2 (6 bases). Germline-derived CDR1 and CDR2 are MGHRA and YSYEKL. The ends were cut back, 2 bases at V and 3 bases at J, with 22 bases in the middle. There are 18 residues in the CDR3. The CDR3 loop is CASSQPWTRVAEKETQYF. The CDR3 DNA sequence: TGCGCCAGCAGCCAACCCTGGACTCGGGTAGCGGAGAAAGAGACCCAGTACTTC.

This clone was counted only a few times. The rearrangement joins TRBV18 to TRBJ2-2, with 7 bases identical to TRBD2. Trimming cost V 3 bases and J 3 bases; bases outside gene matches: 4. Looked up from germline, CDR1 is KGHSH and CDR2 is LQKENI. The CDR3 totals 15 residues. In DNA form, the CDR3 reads TGTGCCAGCTCACCGCAAAGCGGGGACACCGGGGAGCTGTTTTTT. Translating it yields CASSPQSGDTGELFF. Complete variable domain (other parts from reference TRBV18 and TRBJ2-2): NAGVMQNPRHLVRRRGQEARLRCSPMKGHSHVYWYRQLPEEGLKFMVYLQKENIIDESGMPKERFSAEFPKEGPSILRIQQVVRGDSAAYFCASSPQSGDTGELFFGEGSRLTVL.

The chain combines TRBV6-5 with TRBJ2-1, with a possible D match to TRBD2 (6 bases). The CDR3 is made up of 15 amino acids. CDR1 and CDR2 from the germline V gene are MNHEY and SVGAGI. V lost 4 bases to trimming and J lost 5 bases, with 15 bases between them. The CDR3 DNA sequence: TGTGCCAGCAGTTCTTTATCGGAGGGCCACAATGAGCAGTTCTTC. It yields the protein CASSSLSEGHNEQFF.

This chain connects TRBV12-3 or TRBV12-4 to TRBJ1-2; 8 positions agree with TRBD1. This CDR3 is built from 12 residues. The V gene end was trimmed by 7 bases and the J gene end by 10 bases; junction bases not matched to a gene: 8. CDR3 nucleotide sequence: TGTGCCAGCAAGGGGACAGGACTGAACTACACCTTC. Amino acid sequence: CASKGTGLNYTF.

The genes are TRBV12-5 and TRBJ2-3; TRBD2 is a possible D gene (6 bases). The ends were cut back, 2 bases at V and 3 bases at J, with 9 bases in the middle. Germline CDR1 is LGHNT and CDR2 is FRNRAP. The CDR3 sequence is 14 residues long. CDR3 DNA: TGTGCTAGTGGTTTGCCAGGGACTACAGATACGCAGTATTTT. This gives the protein CASGLPGTTDTQYF. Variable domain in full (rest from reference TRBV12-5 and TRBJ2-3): DARVTQTPRHKVTEMGQEVTMRCQPILGHNTVFWYRQTMMQGLELLAYFRNRAPLDDSGMPKDRFSAEMPDATLATLKIQPSEPRDSAVYFCASGLPGTTDTQYFGPGTRLTVL.

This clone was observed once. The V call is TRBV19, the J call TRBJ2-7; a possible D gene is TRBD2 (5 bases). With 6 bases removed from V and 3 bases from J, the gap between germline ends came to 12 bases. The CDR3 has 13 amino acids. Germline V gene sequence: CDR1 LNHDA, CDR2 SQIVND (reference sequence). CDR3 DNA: TGTGCCAGTAGACCAAACGGGAACTACGAGCAGTACTTC. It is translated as CASRPNGNYEQYF.

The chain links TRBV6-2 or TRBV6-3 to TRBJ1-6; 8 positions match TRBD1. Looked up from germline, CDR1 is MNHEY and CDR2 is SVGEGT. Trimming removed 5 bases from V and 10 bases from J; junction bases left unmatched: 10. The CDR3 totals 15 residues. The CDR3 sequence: CASSDPRGQVSPLHF. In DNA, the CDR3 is TGTGCCAGCAGTGACCCCAGGGGGCAGGTGTCACCCCTCCACTTT.

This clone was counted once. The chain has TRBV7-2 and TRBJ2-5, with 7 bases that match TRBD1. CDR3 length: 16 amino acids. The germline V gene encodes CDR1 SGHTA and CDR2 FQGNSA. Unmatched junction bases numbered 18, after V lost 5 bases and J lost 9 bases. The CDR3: CASSPGDRSTNEAQYF. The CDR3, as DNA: TGTGCCAGCAGCCCCGGGGACAGATCGACGAATGAGGCCCAGTACTTC. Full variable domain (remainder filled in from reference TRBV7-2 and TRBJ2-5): GAGVSQSPSNKVTEKGKDVELRCDPISGHTALYWYRQSLGQGLEFLIYFQGNSAPDKSGLPSDRFSAERTGGSVSTLTIQRTQQEDSAVYLCASSPGDRSTNEAQYFGPGTRLLVL.

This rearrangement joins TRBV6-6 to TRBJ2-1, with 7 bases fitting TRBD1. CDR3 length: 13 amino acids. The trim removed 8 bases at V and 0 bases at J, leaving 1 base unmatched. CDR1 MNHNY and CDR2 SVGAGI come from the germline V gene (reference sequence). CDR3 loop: CASRDSSYNEQFF. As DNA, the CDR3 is TGTGCCAGCCGGGACAGCTCCTACAATGAGCAGTTCTTC.

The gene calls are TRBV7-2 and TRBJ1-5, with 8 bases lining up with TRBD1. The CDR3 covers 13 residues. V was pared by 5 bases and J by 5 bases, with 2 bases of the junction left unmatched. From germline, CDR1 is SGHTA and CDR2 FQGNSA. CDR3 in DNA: TGTGCCAGCAGCCCGGACAGGGATCAGCCCCAGCATTTT. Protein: CASSPDRDQPQHF.

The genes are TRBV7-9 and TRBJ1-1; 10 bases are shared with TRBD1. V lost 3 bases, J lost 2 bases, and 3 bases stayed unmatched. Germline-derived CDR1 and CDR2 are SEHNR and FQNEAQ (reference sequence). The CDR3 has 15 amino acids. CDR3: CASSLGTGVNTEAFF. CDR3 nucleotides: TGTGCCAGCAGCTTGGGGACAGGGGTAAACACTGAAGCTTTCTTT.